Each of the 17 T cell receptor beta chains below was sequenced from the same sample in a study of blood T cell repertoires in COVID-19 (dated by TCRdb to about 2020). Libraries were made using the immunoSEQ multiplex PCR assay. TCRdb carries this immuneACCESS record with in-frame sequences only. Its versions omit some clonotypes, under half of them owing to an unresolved V gene in the studies checked, with the rest unexplained. The sample table records hundreds of thousands of clones; roughly 90% of these occur just once. Around 2.6% of the sample is taken by the ten largest. Input material: PBMCs or T cells enriched from blood (not recorded which). Receptor source: a woman aged 25 to 39 with acute COVID-19.

This rearrangement joins TRBV2 to TRBJ2-2; TRBD1 might be the D (6 bases). V was pared by 4 bases and J by 4 bases, with 13 bases between. Germline V gene sequence: CDR1 SNHLY, CDR2 FYNNEI. CDR3 length equals 15 residues. CDR3 DNA sequence: TGTGCCAGCAGTGGGGACATGTTTGGCACCGGGGAGCTGTTTTTT. Translating it yields CASSGDMFGTGELFF.

The rearrangement joins TRBV4-1 to TRBJ2-7; 9 bases map to TRBD1. Germline V CDR1 and CDR2: MGHRA, YSYEKL. The CDR3 has 19 residues. J was trimmed by 5 bases and V by 3 bases; bases with no gene match: 20. CDR3 region: CASSHPREGVGQGRNEQYF. The CDR3 DNA is TGCGCCAGCAGCCACCCCAGGGAGGGTGTGGGACAGGGAAGGAACGAGCAGTACTTC.

The chain has TRBV6-5 and TRBJ1-5, with D maybe TRBD1 (5 bases). The CDR3 consists of 13 residues. Between the trimmed V and J ends, which lost 6 bases and 7 bases, there was a span of 13 bases. The germline gives CDR1 MNHEY, CDR2 SVGAGI. This CDR3 reads CASRDSTEQPQHF. CDR3 nucleotides: TGTGCCAGCAGGGATTCGACAGAACAGCCCCAGCATTTT.

The V gene is TRBV5-6, the J gene TRBJ2-7; 12 bases align to TRBD2. J gave up 4 bases and V 3 bases, and 8 bases lay outside the gene matches. Germline values: CDR1 SGHDT, CDR2 YYEEEE. The CDR3 consists of 16 residues. CDR3: CASSSLQTSGGYEQYF. The CDR3 DNA follows: TGTGCCAGCAGCTCGCTACAGACTAGCGGGGGATACGAGCAGTACTTC.

In its sample, this clone was seen a few times. The chain combines TRBV6-1 with TRBJ2-5, with D possibly matching TRBD1 (5 bases). With 2 bases removed from V and 2 bases from J, the gap between germline ends came to 12 bases. This CDR3 region has 15 residues. Germline V gene lookup returns CDR1 MNHNS and CDR2 SASEGT. CDR3: CASSERLGRQETQYF. The CDR3 DNA reads TGTGCCAGCAGTGAACGTTTGGGGCGACAAGAGACCCAGTACTTC.

CDR3 DNA sequence: TGTGCCAGCAGTTACGAGGTGGATCCTGAGACCCAGTACTTC. Encoded protein: CASSYEVDPETQYF. The chain couples TRBV6-5 to TRBJ2-5; no definite D call. Deletions cut 2 bases from V and 5 bases from J, with 12 bases between. The CDR3 sequence is 14 residues long. From germline, CDR1 is MNHEY and CDR2 SVGAGI.

This clone was detected once. The chain recombines TRBV29-1 with TRBJ1-2, with 7 bases aligning to TRBD1. The CDR3 spans 13 residues. Looked up from germline, CDR1 is SQVTM and CDR2 is ANQGSEA. J gave up 2 bases and V 6 bases, and 6 bases lay outside the gene matches. CDR3 sequence: CSVAGTENYGYTF. CDR3 in DNA: TGCAGCGTCGCCGGGACAGAAAACTATGGCTACACCTTC. The full variable domain, with the rest looked up from reference TRBV29-1 and TRBJ1-2, is SAVISQKPSRDICQRGTSLTIQCQVDSQVTMMFWYRQQPGQSLTLIATANQGSEATYESGFVIDKFPISRPNLTFSTLTVSNMSPEDSSIYLCSVAGTENYGYTFGSGTRLTVV.

This chain connects TRBV4-1 to TRBJ2-7; a weak D match, TRBD2 (5 bases). The germline gives CDR1 MGHRA, CDR2 YSYEKL. Trimming stripped 3 bases from V and 6 bases from J, with 9 bases between. There are 12 residues in the CDR3. CDR3 amino acids: CASSHTRGEQYF. The CDR3, as DNA: TGCGCCAGCAGCCACACTCGGGGCGAGCAGTACTTC.

V is TRBV6-6 and J is TRBJ1-1, with D tentatively TRBD1 (5 bases). Germline assignment: CDR1 MNHNY and CDR2 SVGAGI (reference sequence). The CDR3 is 15 residues long. V was clipped by 2 bases and J by 0 bases, with 10 bases between them. CDR3 protein: CASSYEDRMNTEAFF. The CDR3 nucleotides are TGTGCCAGCAGTTACGAAGACAGAATGAACACTGAAGCTTTCTTT.

The chain recombines TRBV7-9 with TRBJ1-1; 8 positions agree with TRBD1. Germline CDR1 SEHNR, CDR2 FQNEAQ (reference sequence). V lost 5 bases, J lost 4 bases, and 6 bases stayed unmatched. The CDR3 is 14 residues long. CDR3 in amino acids: CASSMTGEITEAFF. For the CDR3, the DNA is TGTGCCAGCAGCATGACAGGGGAGATCACTGAAGCTTTCTTT.

V and J are TRBV5-8 and TRBJ1-5, with D tentatively TRBD1 (6 bases). Germline V gene lookup returns CDR1 SGHTS and CDR2 YDEGEE. The CDR3 length is 14 residues. Between the trimmed V and J ends, which lost 2 bases and 9 bases, there was a span of 15 bases. In DNA form, the CDR3 reads TGTGCCAGCAGCTTTTCAGGGGCCCTATCGCCCCAGCATTTT. Amino acid sequence: CASSFSGALSPQHF. The full variable domain, completed using reference TRBV5-8 and TRBJ1-5, is EAGVTQSPTHLIKTRGQQATLRCSPISGHTSVYWYQQALGLGLQFLLWYDEGEERNRGNFPPRFSGRQFPNYSSELNVNALELEDSALYLCASSFSGALSPQHFGDGTRLSIL.

The CDR3 sequence: CASSQDTGPDNEKLFF. CDR3 nucleotide sequence: TGTGCCAGCAGCCAGGATACAGGGCCCGATAATGAAAAACTGTTTTTT. The V and J genes are TRBV4-2 and TRBJ1-4; maybe TRBD1 (6 bases). Trimming removed 3 bases from V and 4 bases from J, with 15 bases in between. Germline V gives CDR1 LGHNA, CDR2 YNFKEQ. The CDR3 covers 16 residues.

The chain recombines TRBV14 with TRBJ1-4; D is ambiguous. V lost 0 bases and J lost 4, with 12 bases in between. The CDR3 is made up of 16 amino acids. Germline assignment: CDR1 SGHDN and CDR2 FVKESK. This chain's CDR3 is CASSQERGAYNEKLFF. CDR3 in DNA: TGTGCCAGCAGCCAAGAAAGAGGAGCGTATAATGAAAAACTGTTTTTT.

The gene calls are TRBV3-1 (or the pseudogene TRBV3-2) and TRBJ1-2; tentative D call: TRBD1 (5 bases). Per the germline V gene, CDR1 is LGHDT and CDR2 is YNNKEL (reference sequence). V lost 6 bases to trimming and J lost 4 bases, with 15 bases between them. The CDR3 has 14 amino acids. The CDR3: CASSWGPDPYGYTF. As DNA, the CDR3 is TGTGCCAGCAGTTGGGGCCCTGACCCCTATGGCTACACCTTC.

This chain joins TRBV7-9 and TRBJ2-5; 8 bases are a match to TRBD2. This CDR3 has 17 amino acids. From germline, CDR1 is SEHNR and CDR2 FQNEAQ (reference sequence). The junction had 13 bases not matched to a gene; V was cut back by 6 bases and J by 1 base. The CDR3 DNA reads TGTGCCAGCAGGGAGGCGGGACTAGTAAATCTCCAAGAGACCCAGTACTTC. Translating gives CASREAGLVNLQETQYF.

The rearrangement uses TRBV12-3 or TRBV12-4 and TRBJ1-1; D is uncertain. Trimming stripped 6 bases from V and 0 bases from J, with 8 bases between. The CDR3 contains 13 residues. CDR3 bases: TGTGCCAGCAGCCCCCAGTTGAACACTGAAGCTTTCTTT. Amino acid sequence: CASSPQLNTEAFF.

This clone was seen once. The junction departs from germline at one end; a sequencing error may be responsible. The V call is TRBV7-2, the J call TRBJ2-5, with 7 nucleotides matching TRBD2. The CDR3 is made up of 16 amino acids. Germline loops: CDR1 SGHTA, CDR2 FQGNSA. The CDR3 DNA sequence: TGTGCCAGCAGCTCGATCGGGACTATTGATCAAGGGACCCAGTACTTC. It yields the protein CASSSIGTIDQGTQYF.